This TCR beta chain was sequenced during a study of CD8 T cells in ankylosing spondylitis. It was by quantitative 5'-RACE with molecular barcodes that TCR beta libraries were made. TCRdb ran MiXCR on the 5' RACE reads and lists one entry per CDR3 protein. The sample has fewer than 650,000 distinct CDR3 sequences; roughly 13% are singletons. Study-level points and caveats: Ankylosing spondylitis blood appeared to be characterized by a TCR beta motif of several highly homologous variants.

In the case of this clonotype: Its antigen is undetermined.

Per germline, CDR1 ENHRY and CDR2 SYGVKD. V lost 0 bases and J lost 10, with 17 bases in between. The CDR3 runs 15 residues. This chain connects TRBV10-3 to TRBJ2-3, with D perhaps matching TRBD2 (5 bases). This TCR was recovered from a male donor with ankylosing spondylitis. Sequenced: blood, either unsorted or a sorted T cell fraction (not recorded which). The CDR3 reads CAISESMVGGRPQYF. CDR3 DNA sequence: TGTGCCATCAGTGAGTCGATGGTCGGTGGGAGACCGCAGTATTTT.